The 31 T cell receptor beta chains below all came from one sample that was sequenced in a study of blood T cells in healthy people across ages. The use of a sample-barcoded 5' primer and a J-beta primer mix characterized a second PCR of about 6 to 12 cycles. TCRdb reprocessed the 5' RACE reads with MiXCR, giving one entry per CDR3 protein. The top ten hold about 7.7% of the sample, which has about 1,800,000 distinct CDR3 sequences, approximately 30% seen once. Material: blood. Every receptor here comes from a woman under 40 in good health.

The genes are TRBV6-2 or TRBV6-3 and TRBJ2-3, with TRBD1 matching over 8 bases. The germline gives CDR1 MNHEY, CDR2 SVGEGT. This CDR3 comprises 15 residues. Losses at the gene ends were 7 bases for V and 2 bases for J; bases not matched to a gene: 8. DNA for the CDR3: TGTGCCAGCACCAACGGACAGGGACCCACAGATACGCAGTATTTT. It specifies CASTNGQGPTDTQYF.

This clonotype was picked up many times. V is TRBV29-1 and J is TRBJ2-1, with D unresolved. This CDR3 is built from 12 residues. V was shortened by 4 bases and J by 4 bases, with 8 bases between the two germline ends. In germline, CDR1 is SQVTM, CDR2 ANQGSEA. For the CDR3, the DNA is TGCAGCGTTGTGACACCTTACAATGAGCAGTTCTTC. Its translation is CSVVTPYNEQFF.

This sequence joins TRBV10-3 and TRBJ2-7; the match to TRBD2 covers 10 bases. The ends lost 0 bases at V and 0 bases at J; junction bases unmatched: 14. There are 20 residues in the CDR3. Germline V lookup: CDR1 ENHRY, CDR2 SYGVKD. DNA of the CDR3: TGTGCCATCAGTGAGTCCGGAAATGTTCGACTAGCGGGTAACTCCTACGAGCAGTACTTC. It translates to CAISESGNVRLAGNSYEQYF.

This clonotype has a handful of counts. The chain carries TRBV4-2 and TRBJ2-1; 9 bases match TRBD1. V shed 0 bases and J 7 bases; nucleotides not matched to a gene: 7. Germline lookup yields CDR1 LGHNA and CDR2 YNFKEQ. The CDR3 has 16 residues. The CDR3 DNA is TGTGCCAGCAGCCAAGATAGGGGGACAGGGAAGAATGAGCAGTTCTTC. Translated: CASSQDRGTGKNEQFF.

As for this clonotype: This clone may be a read error of a much larger clone one base away. The chain is built from TRBV7-3 and TRBJ2-1; no clear D gene. There are 15 residues in the CDR3. Germline CDR1 and CDR2: SGHTA and FQGTGA. The CDR3 reads CTSSLWPSSYNEQFF. DNA for the CDR3: TGTACCAGCAGCTTGTGGCCAAGCTCCTACAATGAGCAGTTCTTC.

The V and J genes are TRBV12-3 or TRBV12-4 and TRBJ2-1; 10 nucleotides align to TRBD2. V lost 4 bases and J lost 0; bases outside the gene matches: 6. This CDR3 is 17 amino acids long. In DNA, the CDR3 is TGTGCCAGCAGTTCCGCTAGCGGGGGTAGCTCCTACAATGAGCAGTTCTTC. As protein: CASSSASGGSSYNEQFF.

The chain carries TRBV30 and TRBJ2-7; D possibly corresponds to TRBD2 (5 bases). The V gene's germline CDR1 is GTSNPN and CDR2 SVGIG (reference sequence). Trimming shortened V by 0 bases and J by 7 bases, and 10 bases separated the two germline ends. CDR3 length equals 12 residues. CDR3: CAWSVGPGEQYF. For the CDR3, the DNA is TGTGCCTGGAGTGTGGGCCCGGGGGAGCAGTACTTC.

The chain links TRBV28 to TRBJ2-3, with a tentative D call TRBD2 (7 bases). The CDR3 has 17 amino acids. V shed 5 bases and J shed 4 bases, with 22 bases lying between them. The germline CDR1 and CDR2 sequences are MDHEN and SYDVKM. Here the CDR3 reads CASSPPQGGGQPDTQYF. CDR3 bases: TGTGCCAGCAGTCCGCCCCAGGGAGGGGGTCAGCCAGATACGCAGTATTTT.

This clonotype occurred a few times. The chain carries TRBV7-2 and TRBJ2-7, with D maybe TRBD1 (5 bases). The CDR3 runs to 18 residues. The germline V and J ends were trimmed by 3 bases and 7 bases, with 28 bases remaining between them. Looked up from germline, CDR1 is SGHTA and CDR2 is FQGNSA. CDR3 loop: CASSLRKGAGSGVGEQYF. The CDR3 nucleotides read TGTGCCAGCAGCTTGAGAAAAGGGGCTGGATCTGGAGTGGGGGAGCAGTACTTC. Filled out from reference TRBV7-2 and TRBJ2-7, the complete variable domain reads GAGVSQSPSNKVTEKGKDVELRCDPISGHTALYWYRQSLGQGLEFLIYFQGNSAPDKSGLPSDRFSAERTGGSVSTLTIQRTQQEDSAVYLCASSLRKGAGSGVGEQYFGPGTRLTVT.

The chain links TRBV12-3 or TRBV12-4 to TRBJ2-1; TRBD2 aligns across 7 bases. CDR3 length equals 15 residues. V was clipped by 6 bases and J by 4 bases; unmatched bases: 9. CDR3 sequence (DNA): TGTGCCAGCAGACCTCAGCGGGACGGTTACAATGAGCAGTTCTTC. It encodes CASRPQRDGYNEQFF.

The V gene is TRBV28, the J gene TRBJ2-7, with 10 nucleotides matching TRBD2. V lost 8 bases to trimming and J lost 7 bases; unmatched junction nucleotides: 11. The CDR3 is 14 amino acids. CDR1 and CDR2 (germline): MDHEN, SYDVKM. CDR3 region: CASVAGGPYNEQYF. CDR3 bases: TGTGCCAGCGTAGCGGGGGGCCCCTACAATGAGCAGTACTTC.

This clonotype was detected ten times or more. J is TRBJ2-7 and V is TRBV29-1, with 8 bases aligning to TRBD1. Germline-derived CDR1 and CDR2 are SQVTM and ANQGSEA. The CDR3 contains 12 residues. V lost 2 bases and J lost 12; bases outside the gene matches: 9. The CDR3 coding sequence is TGCAGCGTTGAACTCCAGGGGGCCCCTCCGTACTTC. Protein product: CSVELQGAPPYF.

The chain links TRBV5-1 to TRBJ2-2, with TRBD2 matching over 9 bases. Germline values: CDR1 SGHRS, CDR2 YFSETQ. J lost 1 base, V lost 0 bases, and 4 bases had no gene match. The CDR3 runs to 17 residues. CDR3 nucleotides: TGCGCCAGCAGCTTGGGGTGGACTAGCGTGAACACCGGGGAGCTGTTTTTT. Amino acids: CASSLGWTSVNTGELFF.

A few counts support this clonotype. V is TRBV5-1 and J is TRBJ2-1, with 8 bases lining up with TRBD1. After removal of 0 bases from V and 7 bases from J, the junction contained 3 bases not matched to a gene. CDR3 size: 14 residues. Germline V gives CDR1 SGHRS, CDR2 YFSETQ. The DNA of the CDR3 is TGCGCCAGCAGCTTGGTACAGGGGGGTAATGAGCAGTTCTTC. Encoded protein: CASSLVQGGNEQFF.

This clonotype was picked up many times. The rearrangement links TRBV7-2 to TRBJ2-1, with 8 bases lining up with TRBD2. Germline V gives CDR1 SGHTA, CDR2 FQGNSA. V lost 0 bases, J lost 7 bases, and 8 bases stayed unmatched. The CDR3 runs to 16 residues. CDR3 protein: CASSLAVGLATNEQFF. The CDR3 coding sequence is TGTGCCAGCAGCTTAGCCGTCGGACTAGCTACGAATGAGCAGTTCTTC.

This clonotype showed up just a few times. A much larger clone sits a single nucleotide away, making a read error possible. The genes are TRBV2 and TRBJ2-1; TRBD1 might be the D (6 bases). From germline, CDR1 is SNHLY and CDR2 FYNNEI. Trimming stripped 8 bases from V and 5 bases from J, with 13 bases between. The CDR3 totals 13 residues. The CDR3 DNA sequence: TGTGCCAGCGGTACAGGGACGGACAATGAGCAGTTCTTC. This codes for CASGTGTDNEQFF.

V usage is TRBV11-2 and J usage is TRBJ1-1; D is uncertain. This CDR3 has 13 residues. Germline V lookup: CDR1 SGHAT, CDR2 FQNNGV. V gave up 5 bases and J gave up 10 bases, with 17 bases separating them. The CDR3 coding sequence is TGTGCCAGCAGCCCATCAACACGGCAGCCAGCTTTCTTT. This codes for CASSPSTRQPAFF.

A word on this clonotype: This may stem from a read error, because a much larger clone lies one nucleotide away. The rearrangement joins TRBV7-3 to TRBJ2-5; 12 bases agree with TRBD2. CDR1 and CDR2 from the germline V gene are SGHTA and FQGTGA. CDR3 length: 16 residues. This CDR3 is CTSSLGLAGSGETQYF. For the CDR3, the DNA is TGTACCAGCAGCTTGGGACTAGCGGGTTCAGGAGAGACCCAGTACTTC.

About this clonotype itself: A much larger clone sits a single nucleotide away, making a read error possible. This rearrangement joins TRBV7-8 to TRBJ2-1; 10 positions match TRBD2. The CDR3 length is 17 residues. The V gene end was trimmed by 10 bases and the J gene end by 6 bases; junction bases not matched to a gene: 18. Looked up from germline, CDR1 is SGHVS and CDR2 is FQNEAQ. This chain's CDR3 is CANMGLAGVWDRNEQFF. Written as DNA, the CDR3 is TGTGCCAACATGGGGCTAGCGGGAGTCTGGGACCGCAATGAGCAGTTCTTC. Supplemented by reference TRBV7-8 and TRBJ2-1, the full variable domain reads GAGVSQSPRYKVAKRGQDVALRCDPISGHVSLFWYQQALGQGPEFLTYFQNEAQLDKSGLPSDRFFAERPEGSVSTLKIQRTQQEDSAVYLCANMGLAGVWDRNEQFFGPGTRLTVL.

This clonotype showed up many times. V is TRBV5-1 and J is TRBJ1-5; D is perhaps TRBD1 (5 bases). CDR3 length: 13 amino acids. In germline, CDR1 is SGHRS, CDR2 YFSETQ. V was trimmed by 4 bases and J by 5 bases, leaving 10 bases between them. CDR3 amino acids: CASSRDGDQPQHF. The CDR3 coding sequence is TGCGCCAGCAGCAGGGACGGAGATCAGCCCCAGCATTTT.

This CDR3 reads CASSLWGSNAPSGSNQPQHF. CDR3 sequence (DNA): TGTGCCAGCAGCTTATGGGGTAGTAACGCTCCCTCCGGGAGCAATCAGCCCCAGCATTTT. V usage is TRBV7-2 and J usage is TRBJ1-5; no clear D. This CDR3 comprises 20 residues. Between the trimmed V and J ends, which lost 2 bases and 1 base, there was a span of 24 bases. The germline gives CDR1 SGHTA, CDR2 FQGNSA.

This clonotype was seen only a few times. The CDR3 reads CASSLDPWDRRIRYNQPQHF. DNA of the CDR3: TGTGCCAGCAGCTTAGACCCCTGGGACAGGCGGATTCGGTACAATCAGCCCCAGCATTTT. The chain combines TRBV7-2 with TRBJ1-5; 8 bases line up with TRBD1. Germline V gene sequence: CDR1 SGHTA, CDR2 FQGNSA. J was trimmed by 3 bases and V by 1 base; bases with no gene match: 17. The CDR3 runs to 20 residues.

Of note for this clonotype: This may come from a read error, since a much larger clone is one base off. The V and J genes are TRBV12-3 or TRBV12-4 and TRBJ2-7; TRBD2 is a possible D gene (5 bases). Trimming removed 4 bases from V and 3 bases from J, with 13 bases in between. This CDR3 has 14 residues. The CDR3 sequence is CASSSPRGCYEQYF. The CDR3 DNA is TGTGCCAGCAGTTCACCCCGGGGATGCTACGAGCAGTACTTC.

A word on this clonotype: The junction differs from germline at one of its ends, possibly a read error. V gene TRBV4-1 combines with J gene TRBJ1-1, with a weak D call TRBD1 (5 bases). Germline CDR1 is MGHRA and CDR2 is YSYEKL. This CDR3 contains 14 residues. CDR3 sequence: CASSQGRGNTEAFF. For the CDR3, the DNA is TGTGCCAGCAGCCAAGGGCGGGGCAACACTGAAGCTTTCTTT.

This clonotype came up a few times. The V and J genes are TRBV20-1 and TRBJ2-3, with 8 bases matching TRBD2. Germline CDR1 is DFQATT and CDR2 is SNEGSKA (reference sequence). The CDR3 totals 14 residues. J lost 0 bases, V lost 3 bases, and 2 bases had no gene match. The CDR3 protein is CSASKRESTDTQYF. CDR3 sequence (DNA): TGCAGTGCTAGTAAGCGGGAGAGCACAGATACGCAGTATTTT.

Turning to this clonotype: The DNA is omitted, as the CDR3 cannot be located on it reliably, and the CDR3 follows TCRdb's listing. The rearrangement links TRBV12-3 or TRBV12-4 to TRBJ2-3; TRBD2, the table's D call, was not compared with the DNA. Ends included, the CDR3 has 15 residues. The CDR3 sequence: CASSFAGGTTDTEYF.

This clonotype was seen more than once but under ten times. V gene TRBV7-2 combines with J gene TRBJ2-7, with D tentatively TRBD1 or TRBD2 (6 bases each). The V end lost 1 base, the J end lost 6 bases, and 22 bases lay between the germline ends. This CDR3 has 17 residues. CDR1 SGHTA and CDR2 FQGNSA come from the germline V gene. The CDR3 sequence: CASSLGHIGAGGSEQYF. CDR3 nucleotide sequence: TGTGCCAGCAGCTTAGGACATATAGGGGCCGGGGGCAGCGAGCAGTACTTC.

This clonotype came up a few times. The rearrangement uses TRBV15 and TRBJ1-1; D remains ambiguous. The V end lost 0 bases, the J end lost 5 bases, and 4 bases lay between the germline ends. CDR3 size: 12 residues. Germline V lookup: CDR1 LNHNV, CDR2 YYDKDF (reference sequence). The CDR3 loop reads CATSRDFTEAFF. The CDR3 coding sequence is TGTGCCACCAGCAGAGACTTTACTGAAGCTTTCTTT.

This chain joins TRBV9 and TRBJ2-3; D could derive from TRBD1 or TRBD2 (5 bases each). This CDR3 contains 15 residues. V lost 3 bases and J 5 bases, leaving 16 bases between the germline ends. Germline V gives CDR1 SGDLS, CDR2 YYNGEE. The CDR3 loop is CASSDSTGTKDTQYF. CDR3 nucleotides: TGTGCCAGCAGCGACAGCACCGGGACCAAAGATACGCAGTATTTT.

In its sample, this clonotype was seen a few times. This chain joins TRBV24-1 and TRBJ1-5, with no clear D. CDR1 is KGHDR and CDR2 is SFDVKD in the germline V gene. The CDR3 covers 11 residues. The CDR3 spells CPAQADQPQHF. CDR3 sequence (DNA): TGTCCCGCCCAGGCGGATCAGCCCCAGCATTTT.

This clonotype was counted at least ten times. The chain carries TRBV7-2 and TRBJ2-1, with D hard to call. The V end was cut by 2 bases, the J end by 0 bases, with 11 bases between. The CDR3 has 16 amino acids. Germline CDR1 and CDR2: SGHTA and FQGNSA. CDR3 in amino acids: CASSLPGRSSYNEQFF. CDR3 sequence (DNA): TGTGCCAGCAGCTTACCGGGTAGAAGCTCCTACAATGAGCAGTTCTTC. Variable domain in full (rest from reference TRBV7-2 and TRBJ2-1): GAGVSQSPSNKVTEKGKDVELRCDPISGHTALYWYRQSLGQGLEFLIYFQGNSAPDKSGLPSDRFSAERTGGSVSTLTIQRTQQEDSAVYLCASSLPGRSSYNEQFFGPGTRLTVL.